A single sample is the source of the 27 T cell receptor beta chains below, sequenced in a study of T cell changes during pregnancy in multiple sclerosis. TCRdb keeps only in-frame clones here, not all; method: immunoSEQ multiplex PCR. The sample lists about 67,000 clones, nearly 90% occurring once. Source: peripheral blood, taken in the first trimester of pregnancy. Source of these receptors: a female donor with multiple sclerosis, enrolled in a pregnancy study.

The V gene is TRBV7-8, the J gene TRBJ2-2; D not certain. Germline CDR1 SGHVS, CDR2 FQNEAQ. V lost 0 bases to trimming and J lost 1 base, with 6 bases between them. The CDR3 is 15 residues long. The CDR3 coding sequence is TGTGCCAGCAGCTTAGCGGGCCAGAACACCGGGGAGCTGTTTTTT. It is translated as CASSLAGQNTGELFF. Full variable domain (remainder filled in from reference TRBV7-8 and TRBJ2-2): GAGVSQSPRYKVAKRGQDVALRCDPISGHVSLFWYQQALGQGPEFLTYFQNEAQLDKSGLPSDRFFAERPEGSVSTLKIQRTQQEDSAVYLCASSLAGQNTGELFFGEGSRLTVL.

This sequence joins TRBV6-5 and TRBJ2-3, with D unclear. The germline V gene has CDR1 MNHEY and CDR2 SVGAGI. This CDR3 contains 15 residues. V was clipped by 2 bases and J by 3 bases, with 12 bases between them. This CDR3 is CASSYRPGSTDTQYF. CDR3 sequence (DNA): TGTGCCAGCAGTTACCGTCCGGGTTCAACAGATACGCAGTATTTT.

This clone came up a few times. The chain joins TRBV7-2 to TRBJ1-5; D unresolved. This CDR3 region has 13 residues. Between the trimmed V and J ends, which lost 5 bases and 7 bases, there was a span of 12 bases. Germline V lookup: CDR1 SGHTA, CDR2 FQGNSA. CDR3 nucleotides: TGTGCCAGCAGCAGGGAGGGTTTACAGCCCCAGCATTTT. Its translation is CASSREGLQPQHF.

The sample holds one count of this clone. V gene TRBV18 combines with J gene TRBJ2-3; TRBD2 agrees at 7 bases. CDR1 and CDR2 from the germline V gene are KGHSH and LQKENI. This CDR3 spans 14 amino acids. Trimming took 6 bases from V and 0 from J; bases not matched to a gene: 3. The CDR3 here is CASSLAVSTDTQYF. The CDR3 nucleotides are TGTGCCAGCTCCCTAGCGGTGAGCACAGATACGCAGTATTTT.

This sequence joins TRBV6-1 and TRBJ1-6; 12 nucleotides align to TRBD1. CDR3 length: 15 residues. Germline V CDR1 and CDR2: MNHNS, SASEGT. V trimming: 4 bases; J trimming: 10 bases; junction bases outside the gene matches: 5. The CDR3 here is CASSVEGTGGSPLHF. CDR3 DNA sequence: TGTGCCAGCAGTGTCGAGGGGACAGGGGGCTCACCCCTCCACTTT.

The chain couples TRBV14 to TRBJ2-7, with D tentatively TRBD1 (5 bases). This CDR3 has 16 residues. Per germline, CDR1 SGHDN and CDR2 FVKESK. V lost 4 bases to trimming and J lost 2 bases, with 18 bases between them. CDR3: CASSPNYGANAYEQYF. The CDR3 nucleotides read TGTGCCAGCAGCCCAAATTATGGGGCTAACGCCTACGAGCAGTACTTC.

This chain's CDR3 is CASRRPLSGYTF. The CDR3 DNA is TGTGCCAGCAGGCGTCCGTTGAGTGGCTACACCTTC. The chain links TRBV6-5 to TRBJ1-2; D gene unclear. There are 12 residues in the CDR3. In germline, CDR1 is MNHEY, CDR2 SVGAGI. Trimming took 6 bases from V and 7 from J, leaving 12 bases between them.

The chain carries TRBV7-3 and TRBJ1-5; D possibly corresponds to TRBD1 (6 bases). Germline V lookup: CDR1 SGHTA, CDR2 FQGTGA. This CDR3 spans 13 amino acids. Between the trimmed V and J ends, which lost 10 bases and 0 bases, there was a span of 10 bases. The CDR3 sequence: CATEDSSNQPQHF. The CDR3 DNA is TGTGCCACCGAGGACAGTAGCAATCAGCCCCAGCATTTT. The full variable domain, with the rest looked up from reference TRBV7-3 and TRBJ1-5, is GAGVSQTPSNKVTEKGKYVELRCDPISGHTALYWYRQSLGQGPEFLIYFQGTGAADDSGLPNDRFFAVRPEGSVSTLKIQRTERGDSAVYLCATEDSSNQPQHFGDGTRLSIL.

The chain employs TRBV6-6 and TRBJ1-2, with 8 bases lining up with TRBD1. There are 14 residues in the CDR3. CDR1 and CDR2 (germline): MNHNY, SVGAGI (reference sequence). With V trimmed by 5 bases and J by 6 bases, 8 bases remained unmatched. As DNA, the CDR3 is TGTGCCAGCAGTCCCCGTGACAGGGGAGATGGCTACACCTTC. Translated, it gives CASSPRDRGDGYTF.

The chain employs TRBV7-8 and TRBJ2-2; D unclear. CDR3 size: 13 residues. V lost 4 bases and J lost 6, with 9 bases in between. Germline CDR1 SGHVS, CDR2 FQNEAQ. This CDR3 reads CASSWSFAGELFF. In DNA form, the CDR3 reads TGTGCCAGCAGCTGGAGCTTCGCCGGGGAGCTGTTTTTT.

The CDR3 spells CAISESGLAGGNEQFF. CDR3 nucleotides: TGTGCCATCAGTGAGTCGGGACTAGCGGGTGGTAATGAGCAGTTCTTC. The rearrangement uses TRBV10-3 and TRBJ2-1; 12 bases line up with TRBD2. The CDR3 extends over 16 amino acids. The V gene's germline CDR1 is ENHRY and CDR2 SYGVKD. The ends lost 0 bases at V and 7 bases at J; junction bases unmatched: 4.

This clone was found once. DNA for the CDR3: TGTGCCAGCAGATTAGCGGGAGACGACACCGGGGAGCTGTTTTTT. Translating it yields CASRLAGDDTGELFF. The chain uses TRBV25-1 and TRBJ2-2; 9 bases line up with TRBD2. The V gene's germline CDR1 is MGHDK and CDR2 SYGVNS. This CDR3 is 15 amino acids long. After removal of 6 bases from V and 3 bases from J, the junction contained 5 bases not matched to a gene.

The chain couples TRBV10-3 to TRBJ2-7; weak D call: TRBD2 (6 bases). The CDR3 runs 15 residues. The ends were cut back, 6 bases at V and 2 bases at J, with 17 bases in the middle. CDR1 is ENHRY and CDR2 is SYGVKD in the germline V gene. The CDR3 DNA is TGTGCCATCAGACCCGGGAGAGGGCAAACCTACGAGCAGTACTTC. This encodes CAIRPGRGQTYEQYF.

V gene TRBV19 combines with J gene TRBJ1-5; weak D call: TRBD1 (5 bases). V was trimmed by 3 bases and J by 1 base, leaving 13 bases between them. The CDR3 sequence is 16 residues long. Germline assignment: CDR1 LNHDA and CDR2 SQIVND (reference sequence). In nucleotides, the CDR3 is TGTGCCAGTAGTATCGGGGGTTACAGGAGCAATCAGCCCCAGCATTTT. The encoded protein is CASSIGGYRSNQPQHF.

This rearrangement joins TRBV13 to TRBJ2-3; D gene uncertain. The CDR3 length is 14 residues. V lost 1 base to trimming and J lost 1 base, with 6 bases between them. The germline V gene has CDR1 PRHDT and CDR2 FYEKMQ (reference sequence). The DNA for the CDR3 is TGTGCCAGCAGCTTAGCACGAGGCACAGATACGCAGTATTTT. This encodes CASSLARGTDTQYF.

The chain employs TRBV30 and TRBJ2-1; D unresolved. The CDR3 runs 13 residues. Trimming cost V 5 bases and J 0 bases, with 8 bases left between them. Per germline, CDR1 GTSNPN and CDR2 SVGIG (reference sequence). The DNA for the CDR3 is TGTGCCTGGCAACGGAGCTCCTACAATGAGCAGTTCTTC. It specifies CAWQRSSYNEQFF.

The V call is TRBV11-2, the J call TRBJ2-7, with D possibly matching TRBD1 (6 bases). V was shortened by 8 bases and J by 1 base, with 15 bases between the two germline ends. In germline, CDR1 is SGHAT, CDR2 FQNNGV. The CDR3 contains 14 residues. Here the CDR3 DNA reads TGTGCCAGCGAATATACAGGGCGATCCTACGAGCAGTACTTC. It codes for CASEYTGRSYEQYF.

The chain employs TRBV7-9 and TRBJ2-5; 7 bases are shared with TRBD1. CDR3 size: 15 residues. The germline CDR1 and CDR2 sequences are SEHNR and FQNEAQ (reference sequence). V was clipped by 6 bases and J by 1 base; unmatched bases: 8. The CDR3 DNA reads TGTGCCAGCAGTCGTACCGGGACAGCCCAAGAGACCCAGTACTTC. The encoded protein is CASSRTGTAQETQYF.

This chain joins TRBV11-2 and TRBJ1-4, with 7 bases identical to TRBD1. Germline V gene lookup returns CDR1 SGHAT and CDR2 FQNNGV. CDR3 length: 15 amino acids. The junction had 12 bases not matched to a gene; V was cut back by 6 bases and J by 8 bases. CDR3 in DNA: TGTGCCAGCAGTCCTCAGGGGGGCGCACGGGAAAAACTGTTTTTT. Protein sequence: CASSPQGGAREKLFF.

The chain has TRBV2 and TRBJ1-1; weak D call: TRBD1 (5 bases). The CDR3 consists of 13 residues. Deletions cut 8 bases from V and 4 bases from J, with 14 bases between. Germline V gene sequence: CDR1 SNHLY, CDR2 FYNNEI. CDR3 DNA sequence: TGTGCCAGCCGAGCCGTGGGGGGCACTGAAGCTTTCTTT. Amino acids: CASRAVGGTEAFF.

The chain couples TRBV7-9 to TRBJ2-3; TRBD2 agrees at 11 bases. The CDR3 runs 18 residues. Losses at the gene ends were 0 bases for V and 1 base for J; bases not matched to a gene: 6. Germline CDR1 SEHNR, CDR2 FQNEAQ (reference sequence). CDR3 bases: TGTGCCAGCAGCTTAGCTTGGGAGACTAGCGGGGGCACAGATACGCAGTATTTT. It is translated as CASSLAWETSGGTDTQYF.

This clone has just one count. This rearrangement joins TRBV5-4 to TRBJ2-5; D is ambiguous. This CDR3 has 14 amino acids. Trimming removed 0 bases at V and 1 base at J, with 7 bases between. CDR1 is SGHNT, CDR2 YYREEE, per germline (reference sequence). The CDR3 DNA is TGTGCCAGCAGCTTGGGCGACTTCCAAGAGACCCAGTACTTC. Its translation: CASSLGDFQETQYF. The full variable domain, completed using reference TRBV5-4 and TRBJ2-5, is ETGVTQSPTHLIKTRGQQVTLRCSSQSGHNTVSWYQQALGQGPQFIFQYYREEENGRGNFPPRFSGLQFPNYSSELNVNALELDDSALYLCASSLGDFQETQYFGPGTRLLVL.

The rearrangement joins TRBV7-2 to TRBJ1-5, with D possibly TRBD1 on 6 matching bases. From germline, CDR1 is SGHTA and CDR2 FQGNSA. V was pared by 4 bases and J by 4 bases, with 8 bases between. CDR3 length equals 13 residues. CDR3 residues: CASSSTGNQPQHF. The CDR3 DNA follows: TGTGCCAGCAGCTCCACAGGGAATCAGCCCCAGCATTTT. Full variable domain (outside the CDR3, taken from reference TRBV7-2 and TRBJ1-5): GAGVSQSPSNKVTEKGKDVELRCDPISGHTALYWYRQSLGQGLEFLIYFQGNSAPDKSGLPSDRFSAERTGGSVSTLTIQRTQQEDSAVYLCASSSTGNQPQHFGDGTRLSIL.

The chain combines TRBV6-5 with TRBJ2-7; 9 bases are a match to TRBD1. Germline V gives CDR1 MNHEY, CDR2 SVGAGI. The length of the CDR3 is 14 residues. The V gene end was trimmed by 6 bases and the J gene end by 3 bases; junction bases not matched to a gene: 6. The CDR3, as DNA: TGTGCCAGCAGAATGGGACAGGGCGTCTACGAGCAGTACTTC. Translated, it gives CASRMGQGVYEQYF.

Turning to this clone: This same CDR3 is encoded by further DNA sequences in the sample. The V and J genes are TRBV9 and TRBJ2-1; 7 bases align to TRBD1. Germline-derived CDR1 and CDR2 are SGDLS and YYNGEE. The CDR3 sequence is 15 residues long. V lost 0 bases and J lost 4; bases outside the gene matches: 4. CDR3 sequence: CASSVGGGSYNEQFF. The CDR3 DNA reads as TGTGCCAGCAGCGTAGGAGGGGGCTCTTACAATGAGCAGTTCTTC.

This clone was recorded a few times. The chain has TRBV7-2 and TRBJ2-3; D is unresolved. V was shortened by 0 bases and J by 5 bases, with 6 bases between the two germline ends. The CDR3 contains 13 residues. Germline assignment: CDR1 SGHTA and CDR2 FQGNSA. The CDR3 DNA reads as TGTGCCAGCAGCTTAGCGCAGGAAGATACGCAGTATTTT. Translated: CASSLAQEDTQYF. Full variable domain (rest looked up from reference TRBV7-2 and TRBJ2-3): GAGVSQSPSNKVTEKGKDVELRCDPISGHTALYWYRQSLGQGLEFLIYFQGNSAPDKSGLPSDRFSAERTGGSVSTLTIQRTQQEDSAVYLCASSLAQEDTQYFGPGTRLTVL.

V gene TRBV30 combines with J gene TRBJ2-5, with 12 bases that match TRBD2. CDR1 and CDR2 (germline): GTSNPN, SVGIG (reference sequence). The CDR3 runs 14 residues. V lost 2 bases to trimming and J lost 3 bases; unmatched junction nucleotides: 1. CDR3 amino acids: CAWSLAGGKETQYF. CDR3 coding DNA: TGTGCCTGGAGTCTAGCGGGGGGGAAAGAGACCCAGTACTTC.